Below, 25 T cell receptor beta chains from the same sample are listed, as sequenced in a study of regulatory T cells in long-lasting Graves disease. Time point in this sample: newly diagnosed GD, antithyroid drugs for less than 3 months. Preparation of the TCR library used RNA extracted from PBMCs. Investigators prepared the TCR beta libraries by applying iRepertoire HTBI primers and Arm-PCR of CDR3 regions. From the multiplex PCR reads, TCRdb called clonotypes with MiXCR, one entry per CDR3 protein. This table holds more than 450,000 distinct CDR3 sequences, approximately 12% found once. This sample was also put to use in a study of T cells in Graves' hyperthyroidism and ophthalmopathy.

The sample in question was peripheral blood mononuclear cells (PBMCs), obtained at new diagnosis, from a patient treated with antithyroid drugs. Source of these receptors: a woman in her twenties or thirties with Graves disease.

This clonotype was seen a handful of times. J is TRBJ1-2 and V is TRBV5-6; 7 bases line up with TRBD1. Germline loops: CDR1 SGHDT, CDR2 YYEEEE. CDR3 length: 17 amino acids. V lost 4 bases, J lost 5 bases, and 17 bases stayed unmatched. In DNA form, the CDR3 reads TGTGCCAGCAGCCTCCACGGGACAGCCGTCATGCTATATGGCTACACCTTC. Translated: CASSLHGTAVMLYGYTF. Looking up the rest from reference TRBV5-6 and TRBJ1-2 gives the full variable domain: DAGVTQSPTHLIKTRGQQVTLRCSPKSGHDTVSWYQQALGQGPQFIFQYYEEEERQRGNFPDRFSGHQFPNYSSELNVNALLLGDSALYLCASSLHGTAVMLYGYTFGSGTRLTVV.

This clonotype was counted ten times or more. The gene calls are TRBV7-9 and TRBJ2-3, with D unclear. CDR3 size: 13 residues. Germline CDR1 reads SEHNR; CDR2 reads FQNEAQ (reference sequence). Trimming stripped 6 bases from V and 5 bases from J, with 12 bases between. The chain's CDR3 is CASRLSTGDTQYF. For the CDR3, the DNA is TGTGCCAGCAGACTAAGTACCGGAGATACGCAGTATTTT.

In this sample, this clonotype turned up many times. V is TRBV7-2 and J is TRBJ2-2, with D perhaps matching TRBD2 (5 bases). Per germline, CDR1 SGHTA and CDR2 FQGNSA. V lost 5 bases and J lost 6, with 13 bases in between. CDR3 length: 14 amino acids. CDR3 nucleotides: TGTGCCAGCAGCATCCTCGTGGGAGCCGGGGAGCTGTTTTTT. Its translation is CASSILVGAGELFF.

The rearrangement joins TRBV7-9 to TRBJ2-5, with 7 bases aligning to TRBD1. With 5 bases clipped from V and 10 bases from J, the junction kept 13 bases outside the gene matches. The CDR3 spans 14 residues. Germline CDR1 and CDR2: SEHNR and FQNEAQ (reference sequence). The chain's CDR3 is CASSHAPDRYLQYF. In DNA form, the CDR3 reads TGTGCCAGCAGCCACGCCCCGGACAGGTACCTCCAGTACTTC. Using reference TRBV7-9 and TRBJ2-5 for the parts outside the CDR3, the full variable domain is DTGVSQNPRHKITKRGQNVTFRCDPISEHNRLYWYRQTLGQGPEFLTYFQNEAQLEKSRLLSDRFSAERPKGSFSTLEIQRTEQGDSAMYLCASSHAPDRYLQYFGPGTRLLVL.

There are many counts of this clonotype. V gene TRBV4-1 combines with J gene TRBJ2-7; TRBD1 agrees at 7 bases. Per germline, CDR1 MGHRA and CDR2 YSYEKL. This CDR3 has 16 amino acids. V lost 4 bases, J lost 0 bases, and 9 bases stayed unmatched. The CDR3 coding sequence is TGCGCCAGCAGCCGCCAAGTGGGACAGAGCTCCTACGAGCAGTACTTC. Translated, it gives CASSRQVGQSSYEQYF.

This clonotype was picked up many times. This chain links TRBV18 with TRBJ1-1; D is uncertain. The CDR3 totals 13 residues. The germline CDR1 and CDR2 sequences are KGHSH and LQKENI. Trimming left V 1 base short and J 3 bases short, with 6 bases between. The CDR3, as DNA: TGTGCCAGCTCACCACGTTCCGACACTGAAGCTTTCTTT. Residues: CASSPRSDTEAFF. Based on the CDR3 plus reference TRBV18 and TRBJ1-1, the full variable domain is NAGVMQNPRHLVRRRGQEARLRCSPMKGHSHVYWYRQLPEEGLKFMVYLQKENIIDESGMPKERFSAEFPKEGPSILRIQQVVRGDSAAYFCASSPRSDTEAFFGQGTRLTVV.

This clonotype was counted a few times. This rearrangement joins TRBV19 to TRBJ2-1; tentatively, D is TRBD2 (5 bases). The CDR3 spans 17 residues. The germline CDR1 and CDR2 sequences are LNHDA and SQIVND (reference sequence). V was cut by 3 bases and J by 1 base, with 16 bases left in between. Here the CDR3 DNA reads TGTGCCAGTAGTATTAAAGGCAGTTCGGGGTCCTACAATGAGCAGTTCTTC. This gives the protein CASSIKGSSGSYNEQFF.

The chain uses TRBV20-1 and TRBJ1-1; D is unclear. Germline CDR1 reads DFQATT; CDR2 reads SNEGSKA (reference sequence). Trimming stripped 3 bases from V and 1 base from J, with 9 bases between. There are 13 residues in the CDR3. In DNA form, the CDR3 reads TGCAGTGCTAGGTCAAGCCCGAACACTGAAGCTTTCTTT. It translates to CSARSSPNTEAFF.

This clonotype has more than one count but fewer than ten. The chain has TRBV19 and TRBJ1-1; no firm D call. This CDR3 has 16 amino acids. Between the trimmed V and J ends, which lost 4 bases and 1 base, there was a span of 16 bases. Germline loops: CDR1 LNHDA, CDR2 SQIVND (reference sequence). As DNA, the CDR3 is TGTGCCAGTAGTACTCGGACGGGTTTGGGGAACACTGAAGCTTTCTTT. Its protein product is CASSTRTGLGNTEAFF. The entire variable domain, with the rest obtained from reference TRBV19 and TRBJ1-1, is as follows: DGGITQSPKYLFRKEGQNVTLSCEQNLNHDAMYWYRQDPGQGLRLIYYSQIVNDFQKGDIAEGYSVSREKKESFPLTVTSAQKNPTAFYLCASSTRTGLGNTEAFFGQGTRLTVV.

This clonotype was counted ten times or more. The chain links TRBV28 to TRBJ1-5; D gene uncertain. Germline lookup yields CDR1 MDHEN and CDR2 SYDVKM. V was trimmed by 3 bases and J by 1 base, leaving 7 bases between them. CDR3 length: 14 residues. The CDR3 here is CASSFIESNQPQHF. The CDR3, as DNA: TGTGCCAGCAGTTTTATTGAAAGCAATCAGCCCCAGCATTTT.

The chain links TRBV25-1 to TRBJ1-1; D may be TRBD1 (5 bases). This CDR3 contains 15 residues. V gave up 2 bases and J gave up 4 bases, with 14 bases separating them. Germline V gene data show CDR1 as MGHDK and CDR2 as SYGVNS. The DNA of the CDR3 is TGTGCCAGCAGTGAAAGGGCAGGGAGTAGCACTGAAGCTTTCTTT. Translating it yields CASSERAGSSTEAFF.

J is TRBJ1-5 and V is TRBV6-5; D is perhaps TRBD1 (5 bases). Germline values: CDR1 MNHEY, CDR2 SVGAGI. This CDR3 spans 16 amino acids. Trimming stripped 0 bases from V and 0 bases from J, with 9 bases between. CDR3 in amino acids: CASSYSGAASNQPQHF. In DNA form, the CDR3 reads TGTGCCAGCAGTTACTCAGGGGCCGCTAGCAATCAGCCCCAGCATTTT.

For this clonotype: An end of the junction does not agree with germline; a read error may underlie this. The V gene is TRBV7-9, the J gene TRBJ2-7, with 8 bases aligning to TRBD1. The length of the CDR3 is 15 residues. CDR1 and CDR2 from the germline V gene are SEHNR and FQNEAQ (reference sequence). CDR3 nucleotide sequence: TGTGCCAGCAGCTCTGGACAGGGACTCTCCCACGAGCAGTACTTC. This encodes CASSSGQGLSHEQYF.

This clonotype appeared many times. This chain connects TRBV6-1 to TRBJ2-1; 13 positions match TRBD2. With 5 bases clipped from V and 5 bases from J, the junction kept 6 bases outside the gene matches. CDR3 length equals 16 residues. The V gene's germline CDR1 is MNHNS and CDR2 SASEGT. The CDR3 region has the DNA TGTGCCAGCAGTAGGACTAGCGGGAGAGGGAACAATGAGCAGTTCTTC. Amino acids: CASSRTSGRGNNEQFF.

A remark on this clonotype: This sequence may be a read error, since a much larger clone differs from it by one base. The gene calls are TRBV7-2 and TRBJ1-1; TRBD1 matches at 7 bases. This CDR3 has 13 residues. Germline loops: CDR1 SGHTA, CDR2 FQGNSA. The CDR3 DNA follows: TGCGCCAGCAGCCAAAGACAGGGAGCTGAAGCTTTCTTT. Protein sequence: CASSQRQGAEAFF.

This clonotype has a handful of counts. The gene calls are TRBV10-3 and TRBJ2-1, with D tentatively TRBD1 (5 bases). The CDR3 length is 12 residues. V lost 11 bases and J 5 bases, leaving 13 bases between the germline ends. Germline CDR1 and CDR2: ENHRY and SYGVKD. The CDR3 reads CAHGRAHNEQFF. The DNA of the CDR3 is TGTGCCCATGGCAGGGCCCACAATGAGCAGTTCTTC.

The sample holds many counts of this clonotype. The chain links TRBV11-2 to TRBJ1-2, with a weak D call TRBD1 (6 bases). There are 13 residues in the CDR3. The V gene's germline CDR1 is SGHAT and CDR2 FQNNGV. The V gene lost 5 bases and the J gene lost 4 bases, with 11 bases spanning the gap. The CDR3 DNA reads TGTGCCAGCAGCCTCCAGACAGGCTATGGCTACACCTTC. Translation: CASSLQTGYGYTF.

Turning to this clonotype: This may arise from a read error, as a much more abundant clone is one base away. The rearrangement links TRBV20-1 to TRBJ2-7; 7 nucleotides align to TRBD2. Germline assignment: CDR1 DFQATT and CDR2 SNEGSKA (reference sequence). This CDR3 is 15 amino acids long. CDR3 region: CSARDYGGRAYEHYF. Here the CDR3 DNA reads TGCAGTGCTAGAGATTATGGCGGGAGAGCCTACGAGCACTACTTC.

In the case of this clonotype: This may arise from a read error, as a much more abundant clone is one base away. This sequence joins TRBV10-3 and TRBJ1-1; tentatively, D is TRBD1 (5 bases). There are 13 residues in the CDR3. CDR1 is ENHRY, CDR2 SYGVKD, per germline. The CDR3 protein is CAISESEGTGAFF. The CDR3 DNA sequence: TGTGCCATCAGTGAGTCTGAGGGGACTGGAGCTTTCTTT.

This clonotype was detected only a few times. The genes are TRBV19 and TRBJ1-5; D possibly corresponds to TRBD1 (6 bases). The CDR3 length is 15 residues. The V gene lost 1 base and the J gene lost 5 bases, with 12 bases spanning the gap. Germline lookup yields CDR1 LNHDA and CDR2 SQIVND (reference sequence). The CDR3 coding sequence is TGTGCCAGTAGTATAGGGGACATCTCTTATCAGCCCCAGCATTTT. It specifies CASSIGDISYQPQHF.

This clonotype was observed many times. CDR3 DNA sequence: TGTGCCAGCAGCCGCAGCGGCAATCAGCCCCAGCATTTT. Its translation: CASSRSGNQPQHF. The chain couples TRBV14 to TRBJ1-5; D call uncertain. The CDR3 loop spans 13 amino acids. CDR1 and CDR2 (germline): SGHDN, FVKESK. V was cut by 4 bases and J by 2 bases, with 6 bases left in between.

This clonotype came up a few times. One base away lies a much larger clone, so this may be a sequencing read error. The chain uses TRBV10-3 and TRBJ2-7; TRBD2 matches 9 bases. The CDR3 spans 14 residues. Per the germline V gene, CDR1 is ENHRY and CDR2 is SYGVKD. The CDR3 DNA reads as TGTACCATCAGGGCGGGAGGGCCCTCCTACGAGCAGTACTTC. Translation gives CTIRAGGPSYEQYF.

In its sample, this clonotype was seen many times. The chain combines TRBV7-9 with TRBJ2-1; D is possibly TRBD2 (5 bases). This CDR3 contains 13 residues. Germline loops: CDR1 SEHNR, CDR2 FQNEAQ (reference sequence). V gave up 5 bases and J gave up 9 bases, with 14 bases separating them. The CDR3 loop reads CASSPPSRSEQFF. Written as DNA, the CDR3 is TGTGCCAGCAGCCCCCCTAGCCGATCTGAGCAGTTCTTC.

The gene calls are TRBV19 and TRBJ2-2; D not resolved. Germline V gives CDR1 LNHDA, CDR2 SQIVND (reference sequence). The CDR3 runs 14 residues. The ends were cut back, 1 base at V and 4 bases at J, with 7 bases in the middle. CDR3 in amino acids: CASSIGTATGELFF. The CDR3 DNA follows: TGTGCCAGTAGTATAGGGACCGCCACCGGGGAGCTGTTTTTT.

This chain connects TRBV19 to TRBJ2-3, with D uncertain. In germline, CDR1 is LNHDA, CDR2 SQIVND (reference sequence). Trimming took 6 bases from V and 2 from J, leaving 12 bases between them. The length of the CDR3 is 14 residues. CDR3 region: CASRTFGDTDTQYF. The CDR3, as DNA: TGTGCCAGTAGGACTTTCGGCGACACAGATACGCAGTATTTT.